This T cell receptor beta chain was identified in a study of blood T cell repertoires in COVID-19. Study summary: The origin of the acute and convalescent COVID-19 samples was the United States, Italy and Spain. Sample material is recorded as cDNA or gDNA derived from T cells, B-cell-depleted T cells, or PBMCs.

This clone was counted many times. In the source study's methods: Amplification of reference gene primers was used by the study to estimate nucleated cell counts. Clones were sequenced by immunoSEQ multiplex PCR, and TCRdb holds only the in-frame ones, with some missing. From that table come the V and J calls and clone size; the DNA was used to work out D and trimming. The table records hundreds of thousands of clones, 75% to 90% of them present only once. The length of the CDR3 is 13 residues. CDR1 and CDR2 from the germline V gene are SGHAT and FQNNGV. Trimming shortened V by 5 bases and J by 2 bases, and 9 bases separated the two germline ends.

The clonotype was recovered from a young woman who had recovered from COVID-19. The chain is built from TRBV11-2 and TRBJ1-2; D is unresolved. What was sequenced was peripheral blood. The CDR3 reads CASSADLNYGYTF. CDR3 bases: TGTGCCAGCAGCGCAGACTTAAACTATGGCTACACCTTC. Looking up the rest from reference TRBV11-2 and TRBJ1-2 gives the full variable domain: EAGVAQSPRYKIIEKRQSVAFWCNPISGHATLYWYQQILGQGPKLLIQFQNNGVVDDSQLPKDRFSAERLKGVDSTLKIQPAKLEDSAVYLCASSADLNYGYTFGSGTRLTVV.